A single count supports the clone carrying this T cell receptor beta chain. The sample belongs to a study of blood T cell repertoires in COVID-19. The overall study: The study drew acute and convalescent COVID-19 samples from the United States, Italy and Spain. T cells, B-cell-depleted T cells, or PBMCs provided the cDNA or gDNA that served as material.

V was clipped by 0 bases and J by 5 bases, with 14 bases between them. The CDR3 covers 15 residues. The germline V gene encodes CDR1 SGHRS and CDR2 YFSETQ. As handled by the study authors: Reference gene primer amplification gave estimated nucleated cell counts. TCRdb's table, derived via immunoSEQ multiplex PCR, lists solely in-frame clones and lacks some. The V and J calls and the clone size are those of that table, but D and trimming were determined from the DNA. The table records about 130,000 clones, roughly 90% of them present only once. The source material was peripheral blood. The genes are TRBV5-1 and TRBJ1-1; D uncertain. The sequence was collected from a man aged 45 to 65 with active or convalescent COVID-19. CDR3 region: CASSLGERVWTEAFF. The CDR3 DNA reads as TGCGCCAGCAGCTTGGGTGAGCGAGTTTGGACTGAAGCTTTCTTT. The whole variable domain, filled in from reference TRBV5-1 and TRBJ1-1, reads KAGVTQTPRYLIKTRGQQVTLSCSPISGHRSVSWYQQTPGQGLQFLFEYFSETQRNKGNFPGRFSGRQFSNSRSEMNVSTLELGDSALYLCASSLGERVWTEAFFGQGTRLTVV.